Presented here are 2 T cell receptor beta chains from one specimen sequenced in a study of T cell changes during pregnancy in multiple sclerosis. Method: immunoSEQ multiplex PCR; TCRdb's copy keeps in-frame clones and lacks some. The sample includes more than 45,000 clones, roughly 93% of them seen just once. The sample here was CD8+ T cells from peripheral blood mononuclear cells, taken in the second trimester of pregnancy. Receptors were obtained from a female donor with multiple sclerosis, enrolled in a pregnancy study.

V gene TRBV7-2 combines with J gene TRBJ1-6, with D possibly TRBD1 on 6 matching bases. Between the trimmed V and J ends, which lost 6 bases and 3 bases, there was a span of 15 bases. The CDR3 extends over 16 amino acids. CDR1 SGHTA and CDR2 FQGNSA come from the germline V gene. The DNA of the CDR3 is TGTGCCAGCAGGGGGGGGGCAGTCTACTATAATTCACCCCTCCACTTT. This encodes CASRGGAVYYNSPLHF.

The V gene is TRBV27, the J gene TRBJ1-1; D gene unclear. V was cut by 0 bases and J by 2 bases, with 10 bases left in between. CDR3 size: 15 residues. Per the germline V gene, CDR1 is MNHEY and CDR2 is SMNVEV (reference sequence). CDR3 coding DNA: TGTGCCAGCAGTTTATCCACAGCCCTCAACACTGAAGCTTTCTTT. As protein: CASSLSTALNTEAFF.